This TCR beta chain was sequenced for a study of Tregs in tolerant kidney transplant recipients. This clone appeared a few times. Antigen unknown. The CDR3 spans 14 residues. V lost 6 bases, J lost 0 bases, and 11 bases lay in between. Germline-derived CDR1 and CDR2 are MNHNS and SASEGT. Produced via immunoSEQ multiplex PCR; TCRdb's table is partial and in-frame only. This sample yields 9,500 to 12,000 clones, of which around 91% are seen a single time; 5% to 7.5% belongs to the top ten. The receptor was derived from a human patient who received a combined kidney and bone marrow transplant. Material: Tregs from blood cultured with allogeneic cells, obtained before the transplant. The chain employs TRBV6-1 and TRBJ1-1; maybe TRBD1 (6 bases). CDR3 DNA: TGTGCCAGCAGGAGGGGGGGTTTGAACACTGAAGCTTTCTTT. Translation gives CASRRGGLNTEAFF.